These 22 T cell receptor beta chains were all obtained from the same sample, sequenced in a study of long-term antiretroviral therapy in people with HIV. Survey-level resolution applied to immunoSEQ assay v3.0. TCRdb's copy holds only in-frame clones and misses some; the assay was immunoSEQ multiplex PCR. The table records more than 25,000 clones, about 94% of them present only once. The specimen comprised unsorted PBMCs, sampled almost 6.6 years after starting antiretroviral therapy. The source of these receptors is a woman in her thirties or forties with HIV.

The J gene is TRBJ2-5, the V gene TRBV11-2, with D hard to call. V gave up 5 bases and J gave up 5 bases, with 12 bases separating them. The CDR3 length is 13 residues. The germline V gene has CDR1 SGHAT and CDR2 FQNNGV. The DNA of the CDR3 is TGTGCCAGCAGCCACCGCCAGATTGAGACCCAGTACTTC. Its protein is CASSHRQIETQYF.

The V call is TRBV7-6, the J call TRBJ2-1; 7 nucleotides line up with TRBD2. Germline V gives CDR1 SGHVS, CDR2 FNYEAQ. CDR3 size: 16 residues. With V trimmed by 3 bases and J by 5 bases, 10 bases remained unmatched. CDR3 protein: CASSFLYRDYHNEQFF. The CDR3, as DNA: TGTGCCAGCAGCTTCCTGTACCGGGACTATCACAATGAGCAGTTCTTC.

CDR3 nucleotide sequence: TGTGCCAGCTCACCTCTAGGGGCTAGCTCCTGGGAGCTGTTTTTT. Protein product: CASSPLGASSWELFF. This sequence joins TRBV18 and TRBJ2-2; either TRBD1 or TRBD2 may supply D (5 bases each). Germline V CDR1 and CDR2: KGHSH, LQKENI. V was pared by 3 bases and J by 9 bases, with 17 bases between. This CDR3 is 15 amino acids long.

The rearrangement uses TRBV9 and TRBJ2-3, with 8 bases that match TRBD2. CDR1 is SGDLS, CDR2 YYNGEE, per germline. This CDR3 has 16 amino acids. Losses at the gene ends were 0 bases for V and 3 bases for J; bases not matched to a gene: 6. The CDR3 sequence is CASSVGVGGATDTQYF. Written as DNA, the CDR3 is TGTGCCAGCAGCGTAGGTGTCGGGGGGGCTACAGATACGCAGTATTTT.

This chain uses TRBV5-1 with TRBJ2-7; D tentatively reads TRBD1 or TRBD2 (5 bases each). The CDR3 extends over 12 amino acids. The germline V gene encodes CDR1 SGHRS and CDR2 YFSETQ. V was clipped by 7 bases and J by 3 bases, with 11 bases between them. As DNA, the CDR3 is TGCGCCAGCTCGATGGGGGACTACGAGCAGTACTTC. Amino acid sequence: CASSMGDYEQYF. Together with reference TRBV5-1 and TRBJ2-7, the CDR3 gives the full variable domain: KAGVTQTPRYLIKTRGQQVTLSCSPISGHRSVSWYQQTPGQGLQFLFEYFSETQRNKGNFPGRFSGRQFSNSRSEMNVSTLELGDSALYLCASSMGDYEQYFGPGTRLTVT.

The chain links TRBV29-1 to TRBJ2-3; 16 bases are shared with TRBD2. The J segment lost 4 bases and the V segment lost 8 bases, leaving 6 bases of the junction unmatched. Germline V gene sequence: CDR1 SQVTM, CDR2 ANQGSEA. The CDR3 contains 15 residues. The CDR3 sequence is CSFTGTSGGADTQYF. The CDR3 nucleotides are TGCAGCTTTACCGGGACTAGCGGGGGGGCAGATACGCAGTATTTT.

The chain links TRBV27 to TRBJ1-6; no clear D. Germline CDR1 reads MNHEY; CDR2 reads SMNVEV (reference sequence). V was pared by 3 bases and J by 6 bases, with 6 bases between. This CDR3 spans 13 amino acids. The CDR3 region has the DNA TGTGCCAGCAGTTTTCGAGTTAATTCACCCCTCCACTTT. This sequence encodes CASSFRVNSPLHF.

This chain links TRBV4-2 with TRBJ1-1; no clear D gene. V lost 1 base to trimming and J lost 4 bases, with 10 bases between them. Germline assignment: CDR1 LGHNA and CDR2 YNFKEQ. The CDR3 runs 14 residues. The CDR3 DNA reads TGTGCCAGCAGCCAAGTTTCAGCGAGCACTGAAGCTTTCTTT. As protein: CASSQVSASTEAFF.

This clone occurred once. The rearrangement links TRBV6-5 to TRBJ1-2; perhaps TRBD1 as D (5 bases). V lost 4 bases, J lost 5 bases, and 14 bases lay in between. The CDR3 sequence is 14 residues long. Germline V lookup: CDR1 MNHEY, CDR2 SVGAGI. The CDR3 DNA follows: TGTGCCAGCAGTTCACCCGGGACCCCGTATGGCTACACCTTC. Amino acids: CASSSPGTPYGYTF.

The chain links TRBV2 to TRBJ2-4, with unresolved D. CDR3 length equals 15 residues. With 5 bases removed from V and 0 bases from J, the gap between germline ends came to 11 bases. Germline V lookup: CDR1 SNHLY, CDR2 FYNNEI. Here the CDR3 reads CASSRRVLAKNIQYF. CDR3 bases: TGTGCCAGCAGTCGGAGAGTTCTAGCCAAAAACATTCAGTACTTC. The full variable domain, completed using reference TRBV2 and TRBJ2-4, is EPEVTQTPSHQVTQMGQEVILRCVPISNHLYFYWYRQILGQKVEFLVSFYNNEISEKSEIFDDQFSVERPDGSNFTLKIRSTKLEDSAMYFCASSRRVLAKNIQYFGAGTRLSVL.

This clone was counted a single time. V gene TRBV6-5 combines with J gene TRBJ1-3; a weak D match, TRBD1 (5 bases). The CDR3 loop spans 14 amino acids. The germline V gene encodes CDR1 MNHEY and CDR2 SVGAGI. With 6 bases removed from V and 4 bases from J, the gap between germline ends came to 13 bases. CDR3 loop: CASRQGLRGNTIYF. The CDR3 DNA sequence: TGTGCCAGCAGGCAGGGCCTGAGGGGAAACACCATATATTTT.

The V call is TRBV25-1, the J call TRBJ2-3; D call uncertain. V gave up 4 bases and J gave up 2 bases, with 4 bases separating them. Germline CDR1 MGHDK, CDR2 SYGVNS. There are 12 residues in the CDR3. The CDR3 spells CASSGLTDTQYF. The DNA of the CDR3 is TGTGCCAGCAGTGGCCTCACAGATACGCAGTATTTT. Filled out from reference TRBV25-1 and TRBJ2-3, the complete variable domain reads EADIYQTPRYLVIGTGKKITLECSQTMGHDKMYWYQQDPGMELHLIHYSYGVNSTEKGDLSSESTVSRIRTEHFPLTLESARPSHTSQYLCASSGLTDTQYFGPGTRLTVL.

The J gene is TRBJ2-2, the V gene TRBV23-1; D not resolved. TRBV23-1 carries the ORF label, with uncertain function. The CDR3 is made up of 18 amino acids. V was pared by 4 bases and J by 0 bases, with 18 bases between. The CDR3 coding sequence is TGCGCCAGCAGTCCTACCTCGGGTCAGTACGCGAACACCGGGGAGCTGTTTTTT. Amino acids: CASSPTSGQYANTGELFF.

This chain's CDR3 is CASSRDSANEKLFF. The CDR3 DNA reads as TGTGCCAGCAGCCGGGACAGCGCTAATGAAAAACTGTTTTTT. The chain couples TRBV7-2 to TRBJ1-4; 7 nucleotides align to TRBD1. CDR1 and CDR2 (germline): SGHTA, FQGNSA. The CDR3 extends over 14 amino acids. With V trimmed by 5 bases and J by 3 bases, 3 bases remained unmatched.

The J gene is TRBJ1-6, the V gene TRBV5-4; 9 bases agree with TRBD1. CDR3 length: 17 amino acids. The J segment lost 8 bases and the V segment lost 3 bases, leaving 12 bases of the junction unmatched. Germline loops: CDR1 SGHNT, CDR2 YYREEE (reference sequence). The CDR3: CASSSVPGQGSHSPLHF. The CDR3 DNA follows: TGTGCCAGCAGCTCCGTCCCGGGACAGGGTTCCCATTCACCCCTCCACTTT.

V and J are TRBV30 and TRBJ1-5, with 11 bases that match TRBD1. The CDR3 is 14 amino acids. With 4 bases clipped from V and 4 bases from J, the junction kept 3 bases outside the gene matches. Germline V gene lookup returns CDR1 GTSNPN and CDR2 SVGIG (reference sequence). CDR3 protein: CAWTRDRGNQPQHF. CDR3 bases: TGTGCCTGGACTAGGGACAGGGGGAATCAGCCCCAGCATTTT.

The rearrangement joins TRBV30 to TRBJ1-5; weak D call: TRBD1 (6 bases). This CDR3 spans 14 amino acids. Germline lookup yields CDR1 GTSNPN and CDR2 SVGIG (reference sequence). V was trimmed by 3 bases and J by 3 bases, leaving 12 bases between them. The CDR3 DNA follows: TGTGCCTGGAGCGCCACAGGGATCAATCAGCCCCAGCATTTT. The encoded protein is CAWSATGINQPQHF.

This CDR3 reads CAISESGTEETQYF. The CDR3 DNA follows: TGTGCCATCAGTGAGTCAGGGACAGAAGAGACCCAGTACTTC. The V gene is TRBV10-3, the J gene TRBJ2-5, with 7 bases matching TRBD1. The CDR3 has 14 residues. Germline values: CDR1 ENHRY, CDR2 SYGVKD. Losses at the gene ends were 0 bases for V and 3 bases for J; bases not matched to a gene: 1.

The chain combines TRBV4-1 with TRBJ2-4, with D perhaps TRBD1 (6 bases). This CDR3 has 18 amino acids. CDR1 MGHRA and CDR2 YSYEKL come from the germline V gene. The V gene lost 0 bases and the J gene lost 0 bases, with 15 bases spanning the gap. The CDR3 DNA is TGCGCCAGCAGCCAAGACAGGGGAACCGCCGTAGCCAAAAACATTCAGTACTTC. It yields the protein CASSQDRGTAVAKNIQYF.

The chain combines TRBV19 with TRBJ1-1; D ambiguous. CDR1 is LNHDA and CDR2 is SQIVND in the germline V gene (reference sequence). The CDR3 totals 12 residues. The V gene lost 6 bases and the J gene lost 11 bases, with 16 bases spanning the gap. The CDR3 DNA follows: TGTGCCAGTAGGAAAAATGGGCAATCTGCTTTCTTT. It yields the protein CASRKNGQSAFF. Filled out from reference TRBV19 and TRBJ1-1, the complete variable domain reads DGGITQSPKYLFRKEGQNVTLSCEQNLNHDAMYWYRQDPGQGLRLIYYSQIVNDFQKGDIAEGYSVSREKKESFPLTVTSAQKNPTAFYLCASRKNGQSAFFGQGTRLTVV.

The chain uses TRBV5-1 and TRBJ2-5; 11 nucleotides agree with TRBD2. J lost 7 bases, V lost 4 bases, and 18 bases had no gene match. Germline-derived CDR1 and CDR2 are SGHRS and YFSETQ. The length of the CDR3 is 18 residues. In DNA, the CDR3 is TGCGCCAGCAGCGGGACGCCCGGGACTAGCGGAACGGGGGGGACCCAGTACTTC. It codes for CASSGTPGTSGTGGTQYF.

The chain combines TRBV19 with TRBJ2-3; D could derive from TRBD1 or TRBD2 (6 bases each). This CDR3 is 14 amino acids long. V was clipped by 5 bases and J by 7 bases, with 16 bases between them. Germline V gene lookup returns CDR1 LNHDA and CDR2 SQIVND (reference sequence). The CDR3 spells CASSPTGGLNTQYF. The CDR3 bases are TGTGCCAGTAGTCCCACCGGGGGCCTGAATACGCAGTATTTT.